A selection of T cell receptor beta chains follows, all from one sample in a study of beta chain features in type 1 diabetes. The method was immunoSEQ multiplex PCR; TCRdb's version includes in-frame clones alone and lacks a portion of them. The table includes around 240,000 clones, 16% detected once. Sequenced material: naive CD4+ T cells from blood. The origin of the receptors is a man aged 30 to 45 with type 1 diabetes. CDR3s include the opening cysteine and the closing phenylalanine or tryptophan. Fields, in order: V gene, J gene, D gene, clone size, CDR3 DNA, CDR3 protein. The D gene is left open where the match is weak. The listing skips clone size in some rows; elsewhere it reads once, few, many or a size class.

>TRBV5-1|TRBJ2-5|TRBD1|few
TGCGCCAGCAGCTGGGACAGCGGAGAGACCCAGTACTTC
CASSWDSGETQYF
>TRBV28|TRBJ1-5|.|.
TGTGCCAGCAGCCGATCAGCAGGGGGCAATCAGCCCCAGCATTTT
CASSRSAGGNQPQHF
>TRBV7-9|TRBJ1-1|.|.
TGTGCCAGCACTTATTCGGGCACTGAAGCTTTCTTT
CASTYSGTEAFF
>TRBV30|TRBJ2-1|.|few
TGTGCCTGGGATAGAAGCCACAATGAGCAGTTCTTC
CAWDRSHNEQFF
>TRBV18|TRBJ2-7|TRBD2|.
TGTGCCAGCTCACCAAGGACTAGCGGGAGCTACGAGCAGTACTTC
CASSPRTSGSYEQYF
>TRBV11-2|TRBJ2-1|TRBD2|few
TGTGCCAGCAGTTTCGGACTAGCGGGCACCAATGAGCAGTTCTTC
CASSFGLAGTNEQFF
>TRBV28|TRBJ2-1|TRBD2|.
TGTGCCACCCTCAGGACTAGCGGGAGACGGGATGAGCAGTTCTTC
CATLRTSGRRDEQFF
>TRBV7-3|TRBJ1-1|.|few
TGTGCCAGCAGCTTCGGCCAGGAAACTGAAGCTTTCTTT
CASSFGQETEAFF
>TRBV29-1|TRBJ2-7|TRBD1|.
TGCAGCGTTGCCGGGACAGGGGCCCACGAGCAGTACTTC
CSVAGTGAHEQYF
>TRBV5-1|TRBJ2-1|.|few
TGCGCCAGCAGCTGGACAGTACCCAATGAGCAGTTCTTC
CASSWTVPNEQFF
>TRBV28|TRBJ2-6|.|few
TGTGCCAGCAGCTCCCAGGGCTCTGGGGCCAACGTCCTGACTTTC
CASSSQGSGANVLTF
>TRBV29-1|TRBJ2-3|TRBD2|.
TGCAGCGTTTTAACTAGCGGGAGCACAGATACGCAGTATTTT
CSVLTSGSTDTQYF
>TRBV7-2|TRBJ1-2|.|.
TGTGCCAGCAGCTTAGTAAGGAGCTATGGCTACACCTTC
CASSLVRSYGYTF
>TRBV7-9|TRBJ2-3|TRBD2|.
TGTGCCAGCCATGTGCTAGCGGGAGGGCCTGGAGATACGCAGTATTTT
CASHVLAGGPGDTQYF
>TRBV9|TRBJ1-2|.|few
TGTGCCAGCAGCCCCAGGGGCGACTATGGCTACACCTTC
CASSPRGDYGYTF
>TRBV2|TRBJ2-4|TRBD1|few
TGTGCCAGCAGGGTCGGGACAGTTGAAAACATTCAGTACTTC
CASRVGTVENIQYF
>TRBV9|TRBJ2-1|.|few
TGTGCCAGCAGTGCCCTGGGTAGCGATGAGCAGTTCTTC
CASSALGSDEQFF
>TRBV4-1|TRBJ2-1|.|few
TGCGCCAGCAGCCAACCTGTAAGACTAGTCGATGAGCAGTTCTTC
CASSQPVRLVDEQFF
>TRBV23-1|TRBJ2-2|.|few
TGCGCCAGCAGTCAAAATGGGGTCTGTCGCAATGGTCCCGGGGAGCTGTTTTTT
CASSQNGVCRNGPGELFF
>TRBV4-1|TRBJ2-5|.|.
TGCGCCAGCAGCCAAGGACAGGAAGAGACCCAGTACTTC
CASSQGQEETQYF
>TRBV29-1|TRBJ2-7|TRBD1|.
TGCAGCGTCACGGGACAGGTTACCTACGAGCAGTACTTC
CSVTGQVTYEQYF
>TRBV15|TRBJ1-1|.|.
TGTGCCACCAGCAGAGCAGGGTTTGTTGCAATGAACACTGAAGCTTTCTTT
CATSRAGFVAMNTEAFF
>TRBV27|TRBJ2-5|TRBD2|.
TGTGCCAGCAGTTGGACTAGCGGGAAGGCCCAGTACTTC
CASSWTSGKAQYF
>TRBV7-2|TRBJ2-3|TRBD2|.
TGTGCCAGCAGCTTAGTCTGGACTAGCGGGCAGTATTTT
CASSLVWTSGQYF
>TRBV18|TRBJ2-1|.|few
TGTGCCAGCTCACCACCCAGCGCTAGCTCTAATGAGCAGTTCTTC
CASSPPSASSNEQFF
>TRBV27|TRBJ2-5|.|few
TGTGCCAGCACCATGTCGGGGGGCAGGAGAGAGACCCAGTACTTC
CASTMSGGRRETQYF
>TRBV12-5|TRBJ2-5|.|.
TGTGCTAGTGGTTCCGGAGAGGAGACCCAGTACTTC
CASGSGEETQYF
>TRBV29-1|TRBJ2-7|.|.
TGCAGCGCTGACAGTGGCGAGCAGTACTTC
CSADSGEQYF
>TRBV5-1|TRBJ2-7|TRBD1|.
TGCGCCAGCAGCTTGGACGGACAGGGGTCGCAGGGGACTTTC
CASSLDGQGSQGTF
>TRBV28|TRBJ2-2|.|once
TGTGCCAGCAGCTCGCAGGGGACCGGGGAGCTGTTTTTT
CASSSQGTGELFF
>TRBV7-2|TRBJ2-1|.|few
TGTGCCAGCAGCTTATTACAAGCAAACAATGAGCAGTTCTTC
CASSLLQANNEQFF
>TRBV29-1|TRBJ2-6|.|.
TGCAGCGTTATGACGGCTACGAAAGGGGCCAACGTCCTGACTTTC
CSVMTATKGANVLTF
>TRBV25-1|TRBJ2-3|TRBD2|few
TGTGCCAGCAGTGCGGCTAGCGGGATGGTGGGCTATACGCAGTATTTT
CASSAASGMVGYTQYF
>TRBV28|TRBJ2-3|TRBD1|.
TGTGCCAGCAGTTTGGGGACAGACATAGATACGCAGTATTTT
CASSLGTDIDTQYF
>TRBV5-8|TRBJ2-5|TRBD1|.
TGTGCCAGCAGCCCGAAAGGACAGGGGGAAGAGACCCAGTACTTC
CASSPKGQGEETQYF
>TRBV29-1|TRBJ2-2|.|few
TGCAGCGTCGCCTGGCCTGGGACAAAAAACACCGGGGAGCTGTTTTTT
CSVAWPGTKNTGELFF
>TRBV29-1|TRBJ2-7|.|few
TGCAGCGTTGGTTATTGGGGGGTATTCTACGAGCAGTACTTC
CSVGYWGVFYEQYF
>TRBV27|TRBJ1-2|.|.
TGTGCCTCGGGGGCTAGGTATGGCTACACCTTC
CASGARYGYTF
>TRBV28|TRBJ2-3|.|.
TGTGCCAGCATCGGAGGGCCCACAGATACGCAGTATTTT
CASIGGPTDTQYF
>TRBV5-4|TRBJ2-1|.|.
TGTGCCAGCAGCTCGATTGTAAACAATGAGCAGTTCTTC
CASSSIVNNEQFF
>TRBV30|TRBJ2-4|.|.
TGTGCCTGGTCAAATGGAATGGCAGCCAAAAACATTCAGTACTTC
CAWSNGMAAKNIQYF
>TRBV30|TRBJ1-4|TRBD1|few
TGTGCCTGGACAAAACCTGGGACAGTCGCAACTAATGAAAAACTGTTTTTT
CAWTKPGTVATNEKLFF